This TCR beta chain was documented in a study of T-cell memory formation after mild COVID-19. Overall study results and limits: Within pre-infection memory, some responding clones were found, suggesting cross-reactive memory joined.

From the 5' RACE reads, TCRdb called clonotypes with MiXCR, one entry per CDR3 protein. The table has 150,000 to 200,000 distinct CDR3 sequences, roughly 31% seen once. Remarks on this clonotype: Its cognate antigen is unknown.

The V and J ends lost 3 bases and 2 bases respectively, with 10 bases between them. CDR3 length equals 14 residues. The clonotype originates from an adult woman who had mild COVID-19 (a few samples of this study predate the infection). Cell type and time point are not known. V usage is TRBV12-3 or TRBV12-4 and J usage is TRBJ1-1; D unresolved. Specimen: PBMCs or a T cell subset sorted from them (not recorded which). The CDR3 DNA reads TGTGCCAGCAGTTTCCGGCAAATAAACACTGAAGCTTTCTTT. Encoded protein: CASSFRQINTEAFF.